The 15 T cell receptor beta chains reported below all come from one sample, sequenced in a study of blood T cell repertoires in COVID-19. Measured with immunoSEQ multiplex PCR; TCRdb has only the in-frame clones, and not every one. The table shows under 80,000 clones, with over 70% occurring only once. Sequences were obtained from peripheral blood. Source of these receptors: a human donor in a cohort sampled during active COVID-19.

This sequence joins TRBV4-2 and TRBJ2-3, with 7 bases that match TRBD1. The length of the CDR3 is 16 residues. Germline lookup yields CDR1 LGHNA and CDR2 YNFKEQ. The V and J ends lost 6 bases and 0 bases, in that order; junction bases with no gene match: 9. The CDR3 DNA reads as TGTGCCAGCAGACTATCCGGGACAGCGAGCACAGATACGCAGTATTTT. Its translation: CASRLSGTASTDTQYF.

This chain links TRBV3-1 (or the pseudogene TRBV3-2) with TRBJ1-2; 7 bases agree with TRBD1. V lost 4 bases to trimming and J lost 4 bases; unmatched junction nucleotides: 0. CDR1 LGHDT and CDR2 YNNKEL come from the germline V gene (reference sequence). This CDR3 contains 12 residues. CDR3 protein: CASSRDSYGYTF. The CDR3 bases are TGTGCCAGCAGCCGGGACAGCTATGGCTACACCTTC.

V is TRBV6-6 and J is TRBJ2-3, with 7 bases lining up with TRBD2. Germline CDR1 is MNHNY and CDR2 is SVGAGI (reference sequence). This CDR3 spans 16 amino acids. Unmatched junction bases numbered 10, after V lost 5 bases and J lost 2 bases. This chain's CDR3 is CASSVSGRGTTDTQYF. In nucleotides, the CDR3 is TGTGCCAGCAGTGTTTCGGGGCGGGGGACCACAGATACGCAGTATTTT.

For the CDR3, the DNA is TGTGCCAGCACCCCGGGGGTCGCCCCCTACAATGAGCAGTTCTTC. Residues: CASTPGVAPYNEQFF. The chain links TRBV9 to TRBJ2-1; D perhaps matches TRBD2 (6 bases). The V and J ends lost 6 bases and 2 bases respectively, with 15 bases between them. This CDR3 contains 15 residues. Germline loops: CDR1 SGDLS, CDR2 YYNGEE.

This chain connects TRBV5-1 to TRBJ2-1; TRBD1 aligns across 7 bases. The CDR3 spans 15 residues. CDR1 is SGHRS, CDR2 YFSETQ, per germline. Germline trimming cut 4 bases from V and 7 bases from J; bases unmatched to any gene: 11. The DNA of the CDR3 is TGCGCCAGCAGCCCGGACAGGCGAGGGGGTAATGAGCAGTTCTTC. Its translation is CASSPDRRGGNEQFF.

The rearrangement uses TRBV7-2 and TRBJ2-1, with 8 bases identical to TRBD2. Germline loops: CDR1 SGHTA, CDR2 FQGNSA. This CDR3 contains 17 residues. V shed 3 bases, J shed 1 base, and the junction held 8 bases outside the gene matches. The CDR3 DNA sequence: TGTGCCAGCAGCTTTAGGCCTGCGGGGGGATCCTACAATGAGCAGTTCTTC. Its protein product is CASSFRPAGGSYNEQFF.

The chain carries TRBV5-1 and TRBJ1-1; D unclear. Germline V gene data show CDR1 as SGHRS and CDR2 as YFSETQ. V was shortened by 4 bases and J by 1 base, with 11 bases between the two germline ends. CDR3 size: 14 residues. CDR3 nucleotides: TGCGCCAGCAGCGGGAGCCCTCGGAACACTGAAGCTTTCTTT. Its translation is CASSGSPRNTEAFF.

The chain carries TRBV6-4 and TRBJ1-3; maybe TRBD1 (6 bases). The CDR3 consists of 16 residues. The V end lost 3 bases, the J end lost 0 bases, and 12 bases lay between the germline ends. The germline CDR1 and CDR2 sequences are MRHNA and SNTAGT. The CDR3 region has the DNA TGTGCCAGCAGTGAACTCAGGGGCCCCTCTGGAAACACCATATATTTT. Translated: CASSELRGPSGNTIYF.

The chain combines TRBV18 with TRBJ2-7; a weak D match, TRBD2 (6 bases). CDR3 length: 14 residues. Germline CDR1 and CDR2: KGHSH and LQKENI. Between the trimmed V and J ends, which lost 2 bases and 7 bases, there was a span of 15 bases. For the CDR3, the DNA is TGTGCCAGCTCACCAAACTCCCAGGCGGGAGAGCAGTACGTC. Its protein product is CASSPNSQAGEQYV.

The J gene is TRBJ1-2, the V gene TRBV5-4, with TRBD1 identical over 9 bases. Germline CDR1 is SGHNT and CDR2 is YYREEE (reference sequence). V dropped 4 bases and J dropped 8; count of bases not matched to a gene: 6. This CDR3 spans 13 amino acids. CDR3 loop: CASSVQGAGGYTF. DNA for the CDR3: TGTGCCAGCAGCGTACAGGGGGCGGGAGGCTACACCTTC. Full variable domain (missing parts from reference TRBV5-4 and TRBJ1-2): ETGVTQSPTHLIKTRGQQVTLRCSSQSGHNTVSWYQQALGQGPQFIFQYYREEENGRGNFPPRFSGLQFPNYSSELNVNALELDDSALYLCASSVQGAGGYTFGSGTRLTVV.

This rearrangement joins TRBV7-9 to TRBJ2-7; 12 nucleotides align to TRBD2. CDR3 length equals 16 residues. V shed 1 base and J 8 bases; nucleotides not matched to a gene: 9. From germline, CDR1 is SEHNR and CDR2 FQNEAQ (reference sequence). For the CDR3, the DNA is TGTGCCAGCAGCTTAGGAGGACTAGCGGGGATCGGGAAGCAGTACTTC. This translates into CASSLGGLAGIGKQYF. The full variable domain, in which reference TRBV7-9 and TRBJ2-7 provide the parts outside the CDR3, is DTGVSQNPRHKITKRGQNVTFRCDPISEHNRLYWYRQTLGQGPEFLTYFQNEAQLEKSRLLSDRFSAERPKGSFSTLEIQRTEQGDSAMYLCASSLGGLAGIGKQYFGPGTRLTVT.

Written as DNA, the CDR3 is TGTGCCAGCAGTACCCCCCGGGAGACTGAGCAGTTCTTC. Its translation: CASSTPRETEQFF. The rearrangement links TRBV6-2 or TRBV6-3 to TRBJ2-1; the D gene is possibly TRBD2 (6 bases). The CDR3 extends over 13 amino acids. Germline V gene sequence: CDR1 MNHEY, CDR2 SVGEGT. V lost 5 bases and J 9 bases, leaving 14 bases between the germline ends.

The chain links TRBV7-2 to TRBJ2-7; 9 positions match TRBD2. CDR3 size: 15 residues. Germline trimming cut 5 bases from V and 2 bases from J; bases unmatched to any gene: 7. Germline V lookup: CDR1 SGHTA, CDR2 FQGNSA. CDR3 residues: CASSEGSSGAYEQYF. Written as DNA, the CDR3 is TGTGCCAGCAGCGAAGGTTCTAGCGGGGCCTACGAGCAGTACTTC.

The rearrangement uses TRBV5-1 and TRBJ1-4; TRBD1 might be the D (5 bases). Germline loops: CDR1 SGHRS, CDR2 YFSETQ. CDR3 length equals 14 residues. The ends were cut back, 5 bases at V and 0 bases at J, with 8 bases in the middle. CDR3 in DNA: TGCGCCAGCAGTCTGACAGCAACTAATGAAAAACTGTTTTTT. Protein: CASSLTATNEKLFF.

The genes are TRBV6-5 and TRBJ2-7, with 8 bases aligning to TRBD1. The CDR3 is made up of 14 amino acids. The V and J ends lost 0 bases and 3 bases, in that order; junction bases with no gene match: 1. Looked up from germline, CDR1 is MNHEY and CDR2 is SVGAGI. Here the CDR3 reads CASSYSQGGYEQYV. In DNA form, the CDR3 reads TGTGCCAGCAGTTACTCACAGGGGGGCTACGAGCAGTACGTC.